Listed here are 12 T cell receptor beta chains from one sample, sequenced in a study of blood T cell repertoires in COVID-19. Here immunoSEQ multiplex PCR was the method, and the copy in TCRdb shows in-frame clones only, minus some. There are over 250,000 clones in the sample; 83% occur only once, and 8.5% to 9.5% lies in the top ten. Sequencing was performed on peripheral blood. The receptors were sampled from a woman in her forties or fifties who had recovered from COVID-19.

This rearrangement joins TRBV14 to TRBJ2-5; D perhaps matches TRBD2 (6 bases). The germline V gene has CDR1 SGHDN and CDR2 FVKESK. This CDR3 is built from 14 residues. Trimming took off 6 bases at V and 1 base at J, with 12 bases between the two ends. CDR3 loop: CASSPSEGQETQYF. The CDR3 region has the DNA TGTGCCAGCAGTCCCTCGGAGGGCCAAGAGACCCAGTACTTC.

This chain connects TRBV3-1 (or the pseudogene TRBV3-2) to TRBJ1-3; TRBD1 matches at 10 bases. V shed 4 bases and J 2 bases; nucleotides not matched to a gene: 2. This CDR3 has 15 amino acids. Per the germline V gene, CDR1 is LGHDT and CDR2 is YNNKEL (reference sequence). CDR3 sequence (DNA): TGTGCCAGCAGCCCCGGACAGGGGGCTGGAAACACCATATATTTT. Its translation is CASSPGQGAGNTIYF.

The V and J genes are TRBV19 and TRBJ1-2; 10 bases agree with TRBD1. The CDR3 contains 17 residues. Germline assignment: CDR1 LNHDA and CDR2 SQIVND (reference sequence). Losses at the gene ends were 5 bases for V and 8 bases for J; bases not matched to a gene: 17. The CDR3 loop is CASSSTETGGKVRGYTF. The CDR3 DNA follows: TGTGCCAGTAGTTCGACTGAGACAGGGGGCAAAGTGAGAGGCTACACCTTC.

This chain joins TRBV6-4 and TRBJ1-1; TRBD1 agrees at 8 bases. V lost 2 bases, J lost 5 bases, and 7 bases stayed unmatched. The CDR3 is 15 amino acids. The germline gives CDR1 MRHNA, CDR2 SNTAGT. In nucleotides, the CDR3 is TGTGCCAGCAGTGACCGCGCAGGGGGCAGGACTGAAGCTTTCTTT. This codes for CASSDRAGGRTEAFF.

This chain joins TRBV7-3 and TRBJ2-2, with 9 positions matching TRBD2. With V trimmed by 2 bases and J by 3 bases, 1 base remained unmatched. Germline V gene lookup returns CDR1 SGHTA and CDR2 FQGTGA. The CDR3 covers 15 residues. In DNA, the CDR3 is TGTGCCAGCAGCTTACGACTAGCGGACACCGGGGAGCTGTTTTTT. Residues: CASSLRLADTGELFF.

Here the CDR3 reads CASSRYFSGGGQETQYF. The CDR3 DNA follows: TGTGCCAGCAGTAGATACTTTAGCGGGGGAGGGCAAGAGACCCAGTACTTC. V usage is TRBV6-6 and J usage is TRBJ2-5; 9 bases match TRBD2. Germline V lookup: CDR1 MNHNY, CDR2 SVGAGI (reference sequence). V lost 5 bases and J lost 2; bases outside the gene matches: 12. This CDR3 has 17 residues.

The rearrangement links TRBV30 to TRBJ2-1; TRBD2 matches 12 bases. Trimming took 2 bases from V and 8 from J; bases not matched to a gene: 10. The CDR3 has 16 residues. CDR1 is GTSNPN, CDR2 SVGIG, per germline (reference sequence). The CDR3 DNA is TGTGCCTGGAGTCTCTCTAGCGGGAGGGTGGTAGATGAGCAGTTCTTC. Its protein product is CAWSLSSGRVVDEQFF.

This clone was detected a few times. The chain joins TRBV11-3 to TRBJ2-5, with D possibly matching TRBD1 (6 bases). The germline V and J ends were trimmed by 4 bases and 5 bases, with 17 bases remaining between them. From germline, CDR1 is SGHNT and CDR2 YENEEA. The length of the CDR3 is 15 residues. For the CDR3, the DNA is TGTGCCAGCAGCTCCGGCAGGGGTTCAGGGGAGACCCAGTACTTC. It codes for CASSSGRGSGETQYF.

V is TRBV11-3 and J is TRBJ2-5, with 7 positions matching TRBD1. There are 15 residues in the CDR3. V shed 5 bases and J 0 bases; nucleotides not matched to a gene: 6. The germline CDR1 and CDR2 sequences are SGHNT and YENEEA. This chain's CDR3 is CASSQQGLNQETQYF. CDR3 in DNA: TGTGCCAGCAGCCAACAGGGGCTCAACCAAGAGACCCAGTACTTC.

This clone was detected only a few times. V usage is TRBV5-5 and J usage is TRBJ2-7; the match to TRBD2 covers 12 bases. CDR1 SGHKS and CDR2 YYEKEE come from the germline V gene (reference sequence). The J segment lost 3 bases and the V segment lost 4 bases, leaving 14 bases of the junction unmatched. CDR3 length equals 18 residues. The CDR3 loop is CASSRTRTSGASSYEQYF. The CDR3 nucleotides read TGTGCCAGCAGCCGGACTCGGACTAGCGGGGCGTCCAGCTACGAGCAGTACTTC. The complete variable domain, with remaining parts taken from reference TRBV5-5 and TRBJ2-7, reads DAGVTQSPTHLIKTRGQQVTLRCSPISGHKSVSWYQQVLGQGPQFIFQYYEKEERGRGNFPDRFSARQFPNYSSELNVNALLLGDSALYLCASSRTRTSGASSYEQYFGPGTRLTVT.

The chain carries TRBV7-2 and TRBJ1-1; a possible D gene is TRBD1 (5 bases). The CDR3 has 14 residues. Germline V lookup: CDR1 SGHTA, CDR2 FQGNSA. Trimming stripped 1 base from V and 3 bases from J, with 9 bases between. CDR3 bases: TGTGCCAGCAGCTTAGTGTGGGGGGACACTGAAGCTTTCTTT. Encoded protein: CASSLVWGDTEAFF.

In DNA, the CDR3 is TGTGCCTGGAGTAGCAGACTCTGGACTGAAGCTTTCTTT. Protein product: CAWSSRLWTEAFF. This chain uses TRBV30 with TRBJ1-1, with D unresolved. Germline CDR1 and CDR2: GTSNPN and SVGIG (reference sequence). The CDR3 spans 13 residues. V lost 2 bases to trimming and J lost 5 bases, with 12 bases between them.